This TCR beta chain was obtained from a study of OX40 agonist ivuxolimab in advanced cancers. Study-wide context: A male proportion of over 75% was recorded, with mean age roughly 62 years and range roughly 23 to 79.

Exclusion applied to patients with autoimmune disease history or systemic immunosuppression. General observations from the study: At 0.1 to 3.0 mg/kg and by week 6, CD4+ and CD8+ T cells in the blood had expanded clonally.

About this clone: Its cognate antigen is unknown. A read error may account for a junction end that differs from germline.

Only in-frame clones appear in the TCRdb table, and some are missing; sequencing was by immunoSEQ multiplex PCR. Altogether approximately 26,000 clones are present, about 80% being singletons, with the ten largest covering approximately 10%. This sequence was found in an adult with an advanced solid tumor such as melanoma, head and neck, liver or kidney cancer. Source: CD4+ or CD8+ T cells sorted from blood, taken in a trial of the OX40 agonist ivuxolimab.

CDR3 sequence (DNA): TGTGCTAGTGGGACTCAGGGGGGTCCTATAGAACACCGGGGAGCTGTTTTT. Translating it yields CASGTQGGPIEHRGAVF. The chain joins TRBV12-5 to TRBJ2-2, with D perhaps TRBD1 (7 bases). The CDR3 contains 17 residues. From germline, CDR1 is LGHNT and CDR2 FRNRAP.